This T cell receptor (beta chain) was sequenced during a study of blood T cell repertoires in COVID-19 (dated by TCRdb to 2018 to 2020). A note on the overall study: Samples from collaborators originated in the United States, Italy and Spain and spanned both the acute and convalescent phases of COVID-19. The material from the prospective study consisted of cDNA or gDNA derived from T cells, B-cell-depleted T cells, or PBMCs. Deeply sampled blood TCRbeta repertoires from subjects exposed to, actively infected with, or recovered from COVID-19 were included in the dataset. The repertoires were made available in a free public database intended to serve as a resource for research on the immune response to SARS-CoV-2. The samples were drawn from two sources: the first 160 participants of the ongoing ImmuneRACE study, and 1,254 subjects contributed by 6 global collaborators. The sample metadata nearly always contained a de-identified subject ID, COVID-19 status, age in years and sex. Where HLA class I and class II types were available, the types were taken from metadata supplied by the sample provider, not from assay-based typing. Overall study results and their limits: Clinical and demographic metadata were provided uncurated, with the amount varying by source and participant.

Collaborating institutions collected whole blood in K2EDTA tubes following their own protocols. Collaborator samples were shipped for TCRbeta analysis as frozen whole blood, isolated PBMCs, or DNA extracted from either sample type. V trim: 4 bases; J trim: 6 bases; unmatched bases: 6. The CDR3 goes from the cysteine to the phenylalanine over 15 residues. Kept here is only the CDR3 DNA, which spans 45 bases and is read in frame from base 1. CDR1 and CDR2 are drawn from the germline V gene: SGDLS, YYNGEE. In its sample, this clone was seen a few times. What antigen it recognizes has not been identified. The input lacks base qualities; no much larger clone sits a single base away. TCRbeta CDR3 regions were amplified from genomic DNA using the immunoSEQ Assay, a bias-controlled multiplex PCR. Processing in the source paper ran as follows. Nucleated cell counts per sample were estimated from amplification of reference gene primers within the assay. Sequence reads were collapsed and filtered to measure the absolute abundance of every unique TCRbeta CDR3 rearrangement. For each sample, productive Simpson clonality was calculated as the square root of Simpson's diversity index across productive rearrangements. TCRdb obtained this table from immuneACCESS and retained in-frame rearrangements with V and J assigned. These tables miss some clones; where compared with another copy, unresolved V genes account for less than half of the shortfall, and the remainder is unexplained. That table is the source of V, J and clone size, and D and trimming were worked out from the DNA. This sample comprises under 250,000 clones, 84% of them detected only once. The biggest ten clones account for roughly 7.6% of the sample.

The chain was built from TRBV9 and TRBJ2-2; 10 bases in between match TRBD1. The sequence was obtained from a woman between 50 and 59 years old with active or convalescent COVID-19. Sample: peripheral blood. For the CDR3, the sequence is CASSSRDRGPGELFF. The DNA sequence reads TGTGCCAGCAGCTCCCGGGACAGGGGACCCGGGGAGCTGTTTTTT.